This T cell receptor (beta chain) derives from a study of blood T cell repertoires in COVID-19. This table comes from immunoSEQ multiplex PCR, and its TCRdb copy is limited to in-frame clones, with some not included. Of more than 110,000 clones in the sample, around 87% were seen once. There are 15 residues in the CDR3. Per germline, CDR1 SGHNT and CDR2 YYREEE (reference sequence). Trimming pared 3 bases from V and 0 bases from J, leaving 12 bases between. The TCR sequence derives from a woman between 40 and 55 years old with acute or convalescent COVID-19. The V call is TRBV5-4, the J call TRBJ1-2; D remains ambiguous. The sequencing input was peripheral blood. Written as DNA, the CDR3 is TGTGCCAGCAGCTCCAGACACCGAGCTAACTATGGCTACACCTTC. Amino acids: CASSSRHRANYGYTF.